These T cell receptor beta chains were read from a single sample in a study of siplizumab effects on memory and regulatory T cells. TCRdb's copy holds only in-frame clones and misses some; the assay was immunoSEQ multiplex PCR. The sample lists about 110,000 clones; about 90% were seen once. The sample taken for sequencing was Tregs sorted from blood. The receptors were gathered from a human donor in good health. Each CDR3 is given with its conserved first and last residue. The D gene is left open where the match is weak. Rows give clone size only sometimes, using once, few, many, or a class for an expanded clone.

clone_size,j_call,d_call,v_call,cdr3_aa,cdr3_nt
NA,TRBJ1-5,TRBD1,TRBV10-3,CATQGARGNQPQHF,TGTGCCACACAGGGGGCGCGCGGCAATCAGCCCCAGCATTTT
once,TRBJ2-3,TRBD2,TRBV19,CASSILAGGTDTQYF,TGTGCCAGTAGTATACTAGCGGGAGGGACAGATACGCAGTATTTT
NA,TRBJ2-7,NA,TRBV6-6,CASSATGWYEQYF,TGTGCCAGCAGTGCAACAGGGTGGTACGAGCAGTACTTC
once,TRBJ1-1,NA,TRBV20-1,CSASPGTEAFF,TGCAGTGCTAGTCCCGGGACAGAAGCTTTCTTT
NA,TRBJ1-5,NA,TRBV2,CASSVWLVWQPQHF,TGTGCCAGCAGTGTCTGGCTCGTTTGGCAGCCCCAGCATTTT
NA,TRBJ2-1,NA,TRBV7-9,CASSIDRRRGDEQFF,TGTGCCAGCAGCATAGACAGGCGTAGAGGCGATGAGCAGTTCTTC
NA,TRBJ2-3,NA,TRBV29-1,CSGLDASMYTQYF,TGCAGCGGCTTGGACGCCAGTATGTATACGCAGTATTTT
NA,TRBJ1-5,TRBD1,TRBV18,CASSLRQGAVQPQHF,TGTGCCAGCTCACTGCGACAGGGGGCTGTACAGCCCCAGCATTTT
NA,TRBJ2-4,TRBD2,TRBV2,CASSEAYSSGFRGRGIQYF,TGTGCCAGCAGTGAAGCGTATTCTAGCGGGTTCCGCGGTAGGGGCATTCAGTACTTC
NA,TRBJ2-3,NA,TRBV4-1,CASSQDSGANTQYF,TGCGCCAGCAGCCAAGATTCGGGGGCGAATACGCAGTATTTT
NA,TRBJ1-2,NA,TRBV15,CATSRGRGIGDYGYTF,TGTGCCACCAGCAGAGGGAGGGGCATAGGGGACTATGGCTACACCTTC